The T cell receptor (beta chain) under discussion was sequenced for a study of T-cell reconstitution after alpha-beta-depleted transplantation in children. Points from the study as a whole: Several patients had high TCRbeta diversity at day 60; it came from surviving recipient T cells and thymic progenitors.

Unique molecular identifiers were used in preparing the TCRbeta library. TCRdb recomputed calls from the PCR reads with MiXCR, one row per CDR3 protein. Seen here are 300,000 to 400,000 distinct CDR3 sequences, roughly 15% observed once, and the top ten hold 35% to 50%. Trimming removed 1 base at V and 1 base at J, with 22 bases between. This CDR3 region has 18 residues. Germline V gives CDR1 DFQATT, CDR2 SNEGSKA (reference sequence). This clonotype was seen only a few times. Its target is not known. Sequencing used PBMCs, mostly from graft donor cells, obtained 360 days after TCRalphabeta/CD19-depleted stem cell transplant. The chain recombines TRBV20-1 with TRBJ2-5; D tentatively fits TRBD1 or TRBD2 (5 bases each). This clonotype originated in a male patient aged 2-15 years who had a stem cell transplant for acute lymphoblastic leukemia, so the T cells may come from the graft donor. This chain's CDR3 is CSARVDRDAIFFQETQYF. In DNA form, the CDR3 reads TGCAGTGCTAGAGTAGACCGGGACGCAATTTTCTTCCAAGAGACCCAGTACTTC.